This TCR beta chain appears in the sequencing data of a study of T-cell memory formation after mild COVID-19. This clonotype turned up a few times. What it binds is not known. Germline lookup yields CDR1 SGHDT and CDR2 YYEEEE. The CDR3 consists of 14 residues. The germline V and J ends were trimmed by 0 bases and 1 base, with 5 bases remaining between them. With constant-segment primers, 5'RACE yielded cDNA libraries of TCR alpha and TCR beta that carried sample barcodes and UMIs. TCRdb redid the calling of the 5' RACE reads with MiXCR, one entry per CDR3 protein. Of about 430,000 distinct CDR3 sequences listed, around 24% are singletons. Study-wide results and limits: Some SARS-CoV-2-responding clones were already detected in memory before infection. Most CD4+ clones that shrank were in CM and EM, while CD8+ ones turned up in EMRA. SARS-CoV-2 specificity of second-wave clones peaking day 37 was unconfirmed.

The source of this sequence is an adult woman who had mild COVID-19 (a few samples of this study predate the infection). Cell type and time point are not known. Sample: PBMCs or a T cell subset sorted from them (not recorded which). The chain is built from TRBV5-6 and TRBJ1-5; unclear D gene. CDR3 loop: CASSLDQSNQPQHF. The DNA of the CDR3 is TGTGCCAGCAGCTTGGATCAAAGCAATCAGCCCCAGCATTTT.